The 8 T cell receptor beta chains below all came from one sample that was sequenced in a study of shared clonotypes between healthy human individuals. Sequenced by immunoSEQ multiplex PCR; TCRdb stores in-frame clones only, minus some. The sample has 1.5 million to 2.5 million clones, approximately 94% seen once; the top ten hold around 1%. Terminally differentiated effector memory CD45RA+ cells were excluded from the naive CD8 cells, which were CD45RO-negative and positively selected for CCR7. The sample was naive CD8+ T cells sorted from blood. The receptors were sampled from a man between 18 and 29 years old in good health.

This chain uses TRBV6-6 with TRBJ2-2, with a possible D match to TRBD2 (5 bases). The germline V gene encodes CDR1 MNHNY and CDR2 SVGAGI (reference sequence). The CDR3 has 14 residues. Trimming left V 5 bases short and J 1 base short, with 8 bases between. Here the CDR3 reads CASSTDWNTGELFF. CDR3 DNA: TGTGCCAGCAGTACGGACTGGAACACCGGGGAGCTGTTTTTT.

The chain links TRBV6-5 to TRBJ2-2; perhaps TRBD2 as D (6 bases). Germline V gene data show CDR1 as MNHEY and CDR2 as SVGAGI. The CDR3 length is 15 residues. The germline V and J ends were trimmed by 2 bases and 3 bases, with 10 bases remaining between them. CDR3 coding DNA: TGTGCCAGCAGTTACGAGGGACTGGACACCGGGGAGCTGTTTTTT. Amino acid sequence: CASSYEGLDTGELFF.

V and J are TRBV15 and TRBJ2-5; no definite D call. The V and J ends lost 4 bases and 0 bases respectively, with 3 bases between them. Per germline, CDR1 LNHNV and CDR2 YYDKDF (reference sequence). The CDR3 runs 12 residues. This CDR3 reads CATSMDQETQYF. CDR3 bases: TGTGCCACCAGCATGGACCAAGAGACCCAGTACTTC.

This clone was observed a single time. The rearrangement uses TRBV7-6 and TRBJ1-6; no firm D call. This CDR3 spans 16 amino acids. V was pared by 5 bases and J by 1 base, with 12 bases between. The germline V gene has CDR1 SGHVS and CDR2 FNYEAQ. In DNA form, the CDR3 reads TGTGCCAGCAGCCCGTCGACCAGTTCCTATAATTCACCCCTCCACTTT. Translation gives CASSPSTSSYNSPLHF.

This chain joins TRBV10-2 and TRBJ1-2, with TRBD1 as a possible D gene (6 bases). There are 15 residues in the CDR3. V lost 3 bases and J lost 2, with 13 bases in between. CDR1 and CDR2 from the germline V gene are WSHSY and SAAADI. CDR3 nucleotides: TGCGCCAGCAGTGACTCCGCGACAGGCAACTATGGCTACACCTTC. Translation gives CASSDSATGNYGYTF.

The CDR3 loop reads CASSVGGLPSEQYF. Here the CDR3 DNA reads TGTGCCAGCAGCGTAGGAGGTCTCCCTTCCGAGCAGTACTTC. The chain employs TRBV9 and TRBJ2-7, with unresolved D. V shed 0 bases and J shed 6 bases, with 13 bases lying between them. Germline V gene sequence: CDR1 SGDLS, CDR2 YYNGEE. This CDR3 region has 14 residues.

The chain's CDR3 is CSAIRGTEQYF. The CDR3 DNA reads as TGCAGTGCGATCAGGGGGACCGAGCAGTACTTC. The chain is built from TRBV20-1 and TRBJ2-7; 7 nucleotides match TRBD1. The germline gives CDR1 DFQATT, CDR2 SNEGSKA (reference sequence). The CDR3 consists of 11 residues. Germline trimming cut 6 bases from V and 6 bases from J; bases unmatched to any gene: 5.

The V and J genes are TRBV25-1 and TRBJ1-4; unclear D gene. CDR1 is MGHDK, CDR2 SYGVNS, per germline. CDR3 length: 13 amino acids. The V end lost 3 bases, the J end lost 7 bases, and 9 bases lay between the germline ends. The CDR3 protein is CASSEGSGEKLFF. DNA of the CDR3: TGTGCCAGCAGTGAGGGATCGGGTGAAAAACTGTTTTTT.